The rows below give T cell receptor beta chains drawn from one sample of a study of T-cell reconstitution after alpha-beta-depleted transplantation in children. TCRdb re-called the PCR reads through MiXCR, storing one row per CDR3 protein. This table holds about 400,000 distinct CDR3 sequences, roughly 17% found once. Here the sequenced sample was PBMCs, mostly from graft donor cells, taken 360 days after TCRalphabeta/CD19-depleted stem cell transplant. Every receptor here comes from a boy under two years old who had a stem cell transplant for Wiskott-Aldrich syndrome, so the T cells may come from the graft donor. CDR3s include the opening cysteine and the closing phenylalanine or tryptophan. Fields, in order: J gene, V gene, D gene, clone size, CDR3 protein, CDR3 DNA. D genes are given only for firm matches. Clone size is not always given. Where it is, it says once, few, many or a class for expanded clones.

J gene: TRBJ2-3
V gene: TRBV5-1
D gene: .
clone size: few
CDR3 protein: CASSLGVAASTDTQYF
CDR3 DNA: TGCGCCAGCAGCTTGGGAGTAGCGGCTAGCACAGATACGCAGTATTTT

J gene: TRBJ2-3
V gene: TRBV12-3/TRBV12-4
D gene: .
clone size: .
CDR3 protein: CASRRSLSTDTQYF
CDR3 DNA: TGTGCCAGCAGAAGGTCCTTGAGCACAGATACGCAGTATTTT

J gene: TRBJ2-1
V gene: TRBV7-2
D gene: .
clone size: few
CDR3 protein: CASEKTRGLGEQFF
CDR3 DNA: TGTGCCAGCGAAAAGACTAGGGGGTTAGGTGAGCAGTTCTTC

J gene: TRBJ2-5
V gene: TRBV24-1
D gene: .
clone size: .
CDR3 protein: CATSDLSQETQYF
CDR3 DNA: TGTGCCACCAGTGATTTGTCCCAAGAGACCCAGTACTTC

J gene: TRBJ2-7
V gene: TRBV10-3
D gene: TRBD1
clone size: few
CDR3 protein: CAISLRPGQGGSYEQYF
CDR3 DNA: TGTGCCATCAGCCTGAGACCGGGACAGGGTGGATCCTACGAGCAGTACTTC

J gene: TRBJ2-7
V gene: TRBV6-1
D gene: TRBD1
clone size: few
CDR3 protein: CASRKQGRASYEQYF
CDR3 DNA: TGTGCCAGCAGAAAACAGGGGCGGGCTTCCTACGAGCAGTACTTC

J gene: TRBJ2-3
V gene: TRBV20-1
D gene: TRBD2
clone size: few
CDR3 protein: CSASGGESTQYF
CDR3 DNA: TGCAGTGCTAGCGGGGGGGAGTCTACGCAGTATTTT

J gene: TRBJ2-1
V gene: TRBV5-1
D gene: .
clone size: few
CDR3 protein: CASSLARSNEQFF
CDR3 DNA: TGCGCCAGCAGCTTGGCCCGAAGCAATGAGCAGTTCTTC

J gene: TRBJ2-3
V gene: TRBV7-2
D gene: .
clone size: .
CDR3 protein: CASSFTSSGDTQYF
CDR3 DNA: TGTGCCAGCAGCTTCACCTCGAGTGGAGATACGCAGTATTTT

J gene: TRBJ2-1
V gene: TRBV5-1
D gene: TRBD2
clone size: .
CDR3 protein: CASSLSPGGDEQFF
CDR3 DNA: TGCGCCAGCAGCCTATCACCCGGGGGGGATGAGCAGTTCTTC

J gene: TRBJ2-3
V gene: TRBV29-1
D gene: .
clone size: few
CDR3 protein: CSVERRGTDTQYF
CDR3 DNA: TGCAGCGTTGAACGGAGAGGCACAGATACGCAGTATTTT

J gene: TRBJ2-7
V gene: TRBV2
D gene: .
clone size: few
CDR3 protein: CASSTARGSYEQYF
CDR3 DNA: TGTGCCAGCAGTACCGCCCGGGGCTCCTACGAGCAGTACTTC

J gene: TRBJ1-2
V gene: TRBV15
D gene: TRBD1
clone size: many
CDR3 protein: CATSRDLNEGTDF
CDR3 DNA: TGTGCCACCAGCAGAGATCTGAATGAGGGGACAGACTTC

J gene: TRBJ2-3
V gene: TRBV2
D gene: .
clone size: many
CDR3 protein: CASRTDTDTQYF
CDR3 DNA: TGTGCCAGCAGGACGGATACAGATACGCAGTATTTT

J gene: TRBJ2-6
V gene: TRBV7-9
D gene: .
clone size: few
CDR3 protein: CASSLFIGSGANVLTF
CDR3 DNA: TGTGCCAGCAGCTTATTTATCGGAAGTGGGGCCAACGTCCTGACTTTC

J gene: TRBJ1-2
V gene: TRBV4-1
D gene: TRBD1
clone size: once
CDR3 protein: CASSHGTAVNYGYTF
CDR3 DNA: TGCGCCAGCAGCCATGGGACAGCGGTTAACTATGGCTACACCTTC

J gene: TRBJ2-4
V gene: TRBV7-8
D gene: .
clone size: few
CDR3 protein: CASSLRAGLAKNIQYF
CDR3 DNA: TGTGCCAGCAGCTTAAGGGCGGGGCTAGCCAAAAACATTCAGTACTTC

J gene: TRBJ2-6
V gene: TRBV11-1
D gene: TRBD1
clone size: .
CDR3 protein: CASSLGTGGLAGLTGANVLTF
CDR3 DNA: TGTGCCAGCAGCTTAGGGACAGGGGGCCTAGCGGGATTGACTGGGGCCAACGTCCTGACTTTC

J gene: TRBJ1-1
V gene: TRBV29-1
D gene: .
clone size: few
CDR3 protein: CSVGGRGRSLGAFF
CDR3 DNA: TGCAGCGTTGGAGGCAGGGGCCGGTCGTTGGGAGCTTTCTTT

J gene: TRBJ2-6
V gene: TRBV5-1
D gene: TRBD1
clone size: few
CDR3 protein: CASSLAPRGRGSGANVLTF
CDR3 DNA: TGCGCCAGCAGCTTGGCCCCCAGGGGGCGCGGGTCTGGGGCCAACGTCCTGACTTTC

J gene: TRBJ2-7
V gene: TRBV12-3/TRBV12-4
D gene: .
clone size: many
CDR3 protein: CASSLNTGEQYF
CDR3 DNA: TGTGCCAGCAGTTTAAACACTGGCGAGCAGTACTTC

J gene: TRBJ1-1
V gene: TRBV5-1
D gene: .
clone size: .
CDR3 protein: CASSIRGKNTEAFF
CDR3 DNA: TGCGCCAGCAGCATCAGGGGTAAGAACACTGAAGCTTTCTTT

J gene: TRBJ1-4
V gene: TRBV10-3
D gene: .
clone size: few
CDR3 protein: CAISRGATNEKLFF
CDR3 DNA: TGTGCCATCAGCCGTGGAGCAACTAATGAAAAACTGTTTTTT

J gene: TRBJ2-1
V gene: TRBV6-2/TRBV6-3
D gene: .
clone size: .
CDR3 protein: CASSSYEQFF
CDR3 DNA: TGTGCCAGCAGTAGCTATGAGCAGTTCTTC

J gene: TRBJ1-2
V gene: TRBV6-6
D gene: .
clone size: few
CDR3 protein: CASRNREDYGYTF
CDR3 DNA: TGTGCCAGCAGAAACAGGGAAGACTATGGCTACACCTTC

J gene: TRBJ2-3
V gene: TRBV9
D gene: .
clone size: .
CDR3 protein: CASSPTDRGGTDTQYF
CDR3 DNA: TGTGCCAGCAGCCCGACCGACAGAGGCGGCACAGATACGCAGTATTTT

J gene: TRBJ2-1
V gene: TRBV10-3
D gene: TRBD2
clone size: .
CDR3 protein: CAIQAGPYNEQFF
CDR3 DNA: TGTGCCATTCAAGCGGGACCCTACAATGAGCAGTTCTTC

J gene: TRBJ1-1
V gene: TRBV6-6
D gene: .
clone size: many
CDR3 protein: CASRRGPNTEAFF
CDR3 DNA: TGTGCCAGCAGGAGGGGACCGAACACTGAGGCTTTCTTT

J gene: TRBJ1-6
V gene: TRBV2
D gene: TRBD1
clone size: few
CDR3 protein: CASTRDRGNSPLHF
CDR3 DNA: TGTGCCAGCACCCGGGACAGGGGGAATTCACCCCTCCACTTT

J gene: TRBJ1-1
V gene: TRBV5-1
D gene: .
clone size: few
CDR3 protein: CASSLEDPSFEAFF
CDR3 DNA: TGCGCCAGCAGCTTGGAAGACCCGAGCTTTGAAGCTTTCTTT

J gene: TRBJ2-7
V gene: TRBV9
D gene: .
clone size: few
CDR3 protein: CASSRTAGQGIYEQYF
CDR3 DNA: TGTGCCAGCAGCCGGACAGCCGGTCAGGGCATTTACGAGCAGTACTTC

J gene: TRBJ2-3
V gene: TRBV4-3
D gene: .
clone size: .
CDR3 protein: CASSQGGRLWTTDTQYF
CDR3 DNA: TGCGCCAGCAGCCAAGGAGGAAGGTTGTGGACCACAGATACGCAGTATTTT

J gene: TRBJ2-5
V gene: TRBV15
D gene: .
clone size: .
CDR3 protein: CATSRSTGSGETQYF
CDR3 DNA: TGTGCCACCAGCAGATCGACAGGCAGTGGAGAGACCCAGTACTTC

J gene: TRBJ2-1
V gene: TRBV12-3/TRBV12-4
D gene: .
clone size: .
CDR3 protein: CASSGQYNEQFF
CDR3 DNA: TGTGCCAGCAGTGGACAGTACAATGAGCAGTTCTTC

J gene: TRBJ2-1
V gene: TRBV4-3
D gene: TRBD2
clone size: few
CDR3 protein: CASSQVARLAPEQFF
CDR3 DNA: TGCGCCAGCAGCCAAGTAGCCCGACTAGCGCCAGAGCAGTTCTTC

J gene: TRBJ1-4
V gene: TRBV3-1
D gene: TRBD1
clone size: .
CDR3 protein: CASSRPTGGKLFF
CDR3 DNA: TGTGCCAGCAGCCGTCCTACAGGGGGAAAACTGTTTTTT

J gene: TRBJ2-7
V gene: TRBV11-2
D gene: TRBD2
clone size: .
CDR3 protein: CASSLLRRQGGTYEQYF
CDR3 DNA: TGTGCCAGCAGCTTATTACGACGGCAGGGAGGGACCTACGAGCAGTACTTC

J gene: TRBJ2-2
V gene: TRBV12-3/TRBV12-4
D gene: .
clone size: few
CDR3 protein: CASSFARNTGELFF
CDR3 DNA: TGTGCCAGCAGTTTTGCCCGGAACACCGGGGAGCTGTTTTTT

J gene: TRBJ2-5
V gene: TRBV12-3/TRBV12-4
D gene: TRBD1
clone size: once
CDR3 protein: CASSPSPADRGRGRTQYF
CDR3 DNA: TGTGCCAGCAGCCCCTCCCCCGCGGACAGGGGGCGCGGTAGGACCCAGTACTTC

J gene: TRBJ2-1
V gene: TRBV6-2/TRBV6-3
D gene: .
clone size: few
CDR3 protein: CASSYYRDLREQFF
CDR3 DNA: TGTGCCAGCAGTTACTATCGGGATCTCAGGGAGCAGTTCTTC

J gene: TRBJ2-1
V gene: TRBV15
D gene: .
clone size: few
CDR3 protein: CATSREAGSSYNEQFF
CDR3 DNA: TGTGCCACCAGCCGTGAGGCCGGGAGCTCCTACAATGAGCAGTTCTTC

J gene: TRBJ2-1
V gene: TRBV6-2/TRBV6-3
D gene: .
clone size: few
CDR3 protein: CASSYSVSYNEQFF
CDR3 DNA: TGTGCCAGCAGTTACTCGGTGTCCTACAATGAGCAGTTCTTC

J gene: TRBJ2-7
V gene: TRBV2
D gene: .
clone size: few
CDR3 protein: CASSGSGYEQYF
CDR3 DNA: TGTGCCAGCAGTGGGAGCGGATACGAGCAGTACTTC

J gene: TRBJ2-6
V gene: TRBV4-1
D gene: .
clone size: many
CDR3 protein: CASSQEGRGTGANVLTF
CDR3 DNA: TGCGCCAGCAGCCAAGAAGGTAGAGGGACTGGGGCCAACGTCCTGACTTTC